Presented here are 11 T cell receptor beta chains from one specimen sequenced in a study of control samples from healthy donors and cancer patients. Profiled with immunoSEQ multiplex PCR; TCRdb holds only in-frame clones, not every one. This table has about 100,000 clones, around 88% appearing once. The specimen sequenced was blood. Receptors originate from a man aged 25 to 40 in good health.

V and J are TRBV6-5 and TRBJ2-7; 8 bases align to TRBD1. This CDR3 contains 15 residues. The germline V gene has CDR1 MNHEY and CDR2 SVGAGI. The ends lost 4 bases at V and 3 bases at J; junction bases unmatched: 8. The CDR3 protein is CASSSWTGSYYEQYF. For the CDR3, the DNA is TGTGCCAGCAGTTCCTGGACAGGGAGCTACTACGAGCAGTACTTC.

The chain is built from TRBV6-5 and TRBJ1-1; possible D gene TRBD1, 5 bases. V lost 8 bases to trimming and J lost 0 bases, with 13 bases between them. The CDR3 spans 14 residues. Germline loops: CDR1 MNHEY, CDR2 SVGAGI. CDR3 coding DNA: TGTGCCAGCGGACTGAGAGGGGTGAACACTGAAGCTTTCTTT. This translates into CASGLRGVNTEAFF.

The chain links TRBV5-1 to TRBJ1-1; TRBD1 agrees at 7 bases. CDR1 and CDR2 (germline): SGHRS, YFSETQ. CDR3 length equals 14 residues. J lost 2 bases, V lost 4 bases, and 5 bases had no gene match. CDR3 DNA: TGCGCCAGCAGCGTGACAGGGATCAACACTGAAGCTTTCTTT. This encodes CASSVTGINTEAFF.

V and J are TRBV28 and TRBJ2-2, with a tentative D call TRBD1 (5 bases). CDR3 length: 16 amino acids. Germline CDR1 reads MDHEN; CDR2 reads SYDVKM. Trimming cost V 5 bases and J 4 bases, with 17 bases left between them. CDR3 coding DNA: TGTGCCAGCAGTCACCAACGGACACTTTCCACCGGGGAGCTGTTTTTT. This sequence encodes CASSHQRTLSTGELFF.

The rearrangement links TRBV6-4 to TRBJ2-1; 7 positions agree with TRBD1. There are 14 residues in the CDR3. V lost 6 bases, J lost 0 bases, and 2 bases stayed unmatched. The germline gives CDR1 MRHNA, CDR2 SNTAGT. In DNA, the CDR3 is TGTGCCAGCAGCCGGGACAGCTCCTACAATGAGCAGTTCTTC. Its protein product is CASSRDSSYNEQFF.

The chain combines TRBV4-2 with TRBJ2-3; 7 bases line up with TRBD1. V dropped 1 base and J dropped 0; count of bases not matched to a gene: 4. Germline lookup yields CDR1 LGHNA and CDR2 YNFKEQ. The CDR3 has 16 amino acids. This chain's CDR3 is CASSQGGDRSTDTQYF. The CDR3 DNA follows: TGTGCCAGCAGCCAAGGTGGGGACAGAAGCACAGATACGCAGTATTTT.

This sequence joins TRBV21-1 and TRBJ1-1; TRBD1, the D gene given by the table, was not confirmed from the DNA. TRBV21-1 counts as a pseudogene. This CDR3 region has 18 residues. In DNA form, the CDR3 reads TGTGCCAGCAGCGACGCGTCCCGGGACAGGGTTCCAAACACTGAAGCTTTCTTT. This codes for CASSDASRDRVPNTEAFF.

The V and J genes are TRBV19 and TRBJ1-4; D may be TRBD1 (6 bases). Germline assignment: CDR1 LNHDA and CDR2 SQIVND (reference sequence). With 7 bases removed from V and 0 bases from J, the gap between germline ends came to 15 bases. The CDR3 has 16 amino acids. This chain's CDR3 is CASMGHRDPTNEKLFF. CDR3 DNA sequence: TGTGCCAGTATGGGGCACAGGGACCCAACTAATGAAAAACTGTTTTTT. Based on the CDR3 plus reference TRBV19 and TRBJ1-4, the full variable domain is DGGITQSPKYLFRKEGQNVTLSCEQNLNHDAMYWYRQDPGQGLRLIYYSQIVNDFQKGDIAEGYSVSREKKESFPLTVTSAQKNPTAFYLCASMGHRDPTNEKLFFGSGTQLSVL.

The chain links TRBV7-6 to TRBJ2-1; either TRBD1 or TRBD2 may supply D (6 bases each). CDR1 and CDR2 from the germline V gene are SGHVS and FNYEAQ. The V and J ends lost 5 bases and 8 bases respectively, with 10 bases between them. The CDR3 extends over 12 amino acids. The CDR3 protein is CASSGGGYEQFF. The CDR3 DNA reads TGTGCCAGCAGCGGAGGGGGGTATGAGCAGTTCTTC.

The rearrangement uses TRBV9 and TRBJ1-2, with 11 bases identical to TRBD1. The V segment lost 4 bases and the J segment 5 bases; nucleotides outside the gene matches: 10. The germline V gene has CDR1 SGDLS and CDR2 YYNGEE. CDR3 length: 16 residues. This CDR3 is CASSSRRTGGSYGYTF. In DNA form, the CDR3 reads TGTGCCAGCAGCTCCCGGAGGACAGGGGGCTCTTATGGCTACACCTTC.

The chain carries TRBV5-1 and TRBJ2-2; weak D call: TRBD1 (5 bases). V dropped 3 bases and J dropped 0 bases, with 12 bases sitting between them. This CDR3 contains 16 residues. CDR1 SGHRS and CDR2 YFSETQ come from the germline V gene. CDR3 amino acids: CASSYRFSSNTGELFF. The CDR3 bases are TGCGCCAGCAGCTACAGGTTTTCCTCGAACACCGGGGAGCTGTTTTTT.